Listed below are T cell receptor beta chains from one sample, sequenced in a study of T cell responses to AZD1222 COVID-19 vaccine. TCRdb's table, derived via immunoSEQ multiplex PCR, lists solely in-frame clones and lacks some. The sample includes some 100,000 clones, roughly nine tenths of them seen just once. The material sequenced was peripheral blood, taken 28 days after the second AZD1222 dose. The receptors derive from an adult who received the AZD1222 COVID-19 vaccine. Both conserved end residues are part of each CDR3. D genes are given only for firm matches. The size of a clone is reported for some rows only, either as once, few or many, or as a class for expanded clones.

D gene: NA; clone size: NA; V gene: TRBV11-1; J gene: TRBJ2-5; CDR3 length: 16; CDR3 protein: CASSQEGSLGAETQYF; CDR3 DNA: TGTGCCAGCAGCCAAGAGGGCTCCCTTGGGGCAGAGACCCAGTACTTC
D gene: NA; clone size: NA; V gene: TRBV19; J gene: TRBJ2-3; CDR3 length: 14; CDR3 protein: CASSITPRTDTQYF; CDR3 DNA: TGTGCCAGTAGTATTACACCAAGGACAGATACGCAGTATTTT
D gene: NA; clone size: NA; V gene: TRBV3-1/TRBV3-2; J gene: TRBJ1-5; CDR3 length: 13; CDR3 protein: CASSQGGPQPQHF; CDR3 DNA: TGTGCCAGCAGCCAAGGGGGGCCTCAGCCCCAGCATTTT
D gene: TRBD2; clone size: NA; V gene: TRBV10-3; J gene: TRBJ2-7; CDR3 length: 15; CDR3 protein: CAISAVTSGHYEQYF; CDR3 DNA: TGTGCCATCAGTGCGGTGACTAGCGGGCACTACGAGCAGTACTTC
D gene: NA; clone size: NA; V gene: TRBV7-2; J gene: TRBJ1-1; CDR3 length: 15; CDR3 protein: CASSLIPGTDTEAFF; CDR3 DNA: TGTGCCAGCAGCTTAATTCCAGGTACGGACACTGAAGCTTTCTTT
D gene: TRBD1; clone size: once; V gene: TRBV28; J gene: TRBJ1-4; CDR3 length: 14; CDR3 protein: CASSKDRGNEKLFF; CDR3 DNA: TGTGCCAGCAGTAAGGACAGGGGGAATGAAAAACTGTTTTTT
D gene: NA; clone size: NA; V gene: TRBV14; J gene: TRBJ2-2; CDR3 length: 14; CDR3 protein: CASSQDLNTGELFF; CDR3 DNA: TGTGCCAGCAGCCAAGACTTAAACACCGGGGAGCTGTTTTTT
D gene: NA; clone size: NA; V gene: TRBV28; J gene: TRBJ2-3; CDR3 length: 17; CDR3 protein: CASRGGVIGGRADTQYF; CDR3 DNA: TGTGCCAGCAGGGGCGGGGTGATTGGGGGCCGGGCAGATACGCAGTATTTT
D gene: NA; clone size: NA; V gene: TRBV11-2; J gene: TRBJ2-5; CDR3 length: 14; CDR3 protein: CASSLAGAGETQYF; CDR3 DNA: TGTGCCAGCAGCTTAGCAGGGGCTGGGGAGACCCAGTACTTC
D gene: NA; clone size: NA; V gene: TRBV14; J gene: TRBJ2-6; CDR3 length: 18; CDR3 protein: CASSFKGRRASGANVLTF; CDR3 DNA: TGTGCCAGCAGCTTCAAGGGGCGCCGCGCCTCTGGGGCCAACGTCCTGACTTTC
D gene: TRBD1; clone size: once; V gene: TRBV29-1; J gene: TRBJ2-2; CDR3 length: 13; CDR3 protein: CSARQGSGGELFF; CDR3 DNA: TGCAGCGCCCGACAGGGTTCGGGCGGGGAGCTGTTTTTT